The 10 T cell receptor beta chains presented below share a single source sample, sequenced in a study of control samples from healthy donors and cancer patients. Some clones are missing from TCRdb's copy, which holds only in-frame ones; the method was immunoSEQ multiplex PCR. The sample totals about 190,000 clones. Sequencing input: blood. Receptors originate from a woman aged 25 to 39 in good health.

This CDR3 is CASSVVGNQPQHF. Here the CDR3 DNA reads TGCGCCAGCAGCGTTGTAGGCAATCAGCCCCAGCATTTT. J is TRBJ1-5 and V is TRBV4-1; no clear D. Per germline, CDR1 MGHRA and CDR2 YSYEKL. With 5 bases removed from V and 2 bases from J, the gap between germline ends came to 7 bases. The CDR3 sequence is 13 residues long.

The chain uses TRBV4-2 and TRBJ2-3; D is perhaps TRBD2 (6 bases). Trimming removed 4 bases from V and 1 base from J, with 12 bases in between. This CDR3 has 15 amino acids. Looked up from germline, CDR1 is LGHNA and CDR2 is YNFKEQ. CDR3 sequence: CASSLSGDRTDTQYF. The CDR3 DNA reads TGTGCCAGCAGCCTCTCGGGGGACCGCACAGATACGCAGTATTTT.

The chain couples TRBV7-8 to TRBJ1-2; no definite D call. V lost 2 bases and J lost 4, with 23 bases in between. The germline V gene has CDR1 SGHVS and CDR2 FQNEAQ. The CDR3 runs to 18 residues. CDR3 DNA sequence: TGTGCCAGCAGCTTAACTCTTGGGCGGGTCCGGGATTTCTATGGCTACACCTTC. It codes for CASSLTLGRVRDFYGYTF.

V gene TRBV11-3 combines with J gene TRBJ2-5, with 7 bases lining up with TRBD1. V lost 6 bases to trimming and J lost 5 bases; unmatched junction nucleotides: 9. Germline lookup yields CDR1 SGHNT and CDR2 YENEEA. The CDR3 runs 14 residues. The CDR3 bases are TGTGCCAGCAGTAAACAGGGGTCTCAGGAGACCCAGTACTTC. Its protein is CASSKQGSQETQYF.

V and J are TRBV2 and TRBJ2-4, with D possibly TRBD2 on 5 matching bases. The CDR3 extends over 14 amino acids. Germline V gene data show CDR1 as SNHLY and CDR2 as FYNNEI. The V end lost 6 bases, the J end lost 3 bases, and 12 bases lay between the germline ends. CDR3 nucleotide sequence: TGTGCCAGCAGAGAAACTAGTCTCAAAAACATTCAGTACTTC. It specifies CASRETSLKNIQYF.

The rearrangement joins TRBV24-1 to TRBJ2-3; D may match TRBD1 or TRBD2 (5 bases each). This CDR3 has 11 amino acids. The germline V gene encodes CDR1 KGHDR and CDR2 SFDVKD. The ends were cut back, 9 bases at V and 13 bases at J, with 16 bases in the middle. CDR3 coding DNA: TGTGCCACCGGGGACGGAACGATTGAGTATTTT. This encodes CATGDGTIEYF.

The chain couples TRBV4-1 to TRBJ1-2; D remains ambiguous. The V end was cut by 4 bases, the J end by 5 bases, with 14 bases between. The V gene's germline CDR1 is MGHRA and CDR2 YSYEKL. CDR3 length equals 14 residues. The DNA of the CDR3 is TGCGCCAGCAGCCCCAGAGGAACAAGTTATGGCTACACCTTC. As protein: CASSPRGTSYGYTF.

The rearrangement uses TRBV6-2 or TRBV6-3 and TRBJ2-1; unclear D gene. The germline V and J ends were trimmed by 6 bases and 10 bases, with 10 bases remaining between them. The germline CDR1 and CDR2 sequences are MNHEY and SVGEGT. The CDR3 consists of 11 residues. The DNA for the CDR3 is TGTGCCAGCAGCCTCTGGCCAGAGCAGTTCTTC. Protein: CASSLWPEQFF.

V is TRBV27 and J is TRBJ1-6; D unresolved. Germline CDR1 reads MNHEY; CDR2 reads SMNVEV (reference sequence). CDR3 size: 16 residues. Trimming left V 3 bases short and J 0 bases short, with 9 bases between. CDR3 sequence: CASSLSVSSYNSPLHF. Here the CDR3 DNA reads TGTGCCAGCAGTTTGTCGGTTAGCTCCTATAATTCACCCCTCCACTTT.

CDR3 loop: CASSVPGNQETQYF. The CDR3 coding sequence is TGTGCCAGCAGCGTGCCGGGGAACCAAGAGACCCAGTACTTC. The V and J genes are TRBV5-4 and TRBJ2-5; the D gene is possibly TRBD2 (5 bases). Per germline, CDR1 SGHNT and CDR2 YYREEE (reference sequence). The germline V and J ends were trimmed by 4 bases and 0 bases, with 10 bases remaining between them. The CDR3 runs 14 residues.